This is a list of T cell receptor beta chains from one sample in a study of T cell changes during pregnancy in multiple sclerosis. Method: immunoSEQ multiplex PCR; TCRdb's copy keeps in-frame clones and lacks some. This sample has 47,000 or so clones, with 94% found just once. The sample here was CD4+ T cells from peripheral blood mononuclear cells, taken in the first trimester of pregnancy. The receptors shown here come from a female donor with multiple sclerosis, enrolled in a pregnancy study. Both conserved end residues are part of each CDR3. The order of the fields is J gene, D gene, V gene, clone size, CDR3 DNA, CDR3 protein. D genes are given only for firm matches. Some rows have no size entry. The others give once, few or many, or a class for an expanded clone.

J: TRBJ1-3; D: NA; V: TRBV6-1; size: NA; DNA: TGTGCCAGCAGTGACGGGACACGAAACACCATATATTTT; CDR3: CASSDGTRNTIYF
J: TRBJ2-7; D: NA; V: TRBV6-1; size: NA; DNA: TGTGCCAGCAGTGGCCGGGACTCGAGCTACGAGCAGTACTTC; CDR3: CASSGRDSSYEQYF
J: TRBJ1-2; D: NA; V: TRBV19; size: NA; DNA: TGTGCCAGTAGTATGGGGGGAATCCGTGGCTACACCTTC; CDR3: CASSMGGIRGYTF
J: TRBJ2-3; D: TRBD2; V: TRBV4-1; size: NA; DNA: TGCGCCAGCAGCCAAGATCTCAAAGCGGGGGGGACCACAGATACGCAGTATTTT; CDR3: CASSQDLKAGGTTDTQYF
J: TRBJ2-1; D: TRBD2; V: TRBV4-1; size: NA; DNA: TGCGCCAGCAGCCAGGGGGCGGGGGGGAAACACAATGAGCAGTTCTTC; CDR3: CASSQGAGGKHNEQFF
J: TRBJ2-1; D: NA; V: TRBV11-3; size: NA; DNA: TGTGCCAGCAGCCTGAGAGGGGGGGCCCACAATGAGCAGTTCTTC; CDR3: CASSLRGGAHNEQFF
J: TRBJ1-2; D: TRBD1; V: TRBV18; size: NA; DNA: TGTGCCAGCTCACCACTGGCAGGGGGAGAGGGCTACACCTTC; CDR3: CASSPLAGGEGYTF
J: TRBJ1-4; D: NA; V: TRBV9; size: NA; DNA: TGTGCCAGCAGCCACGACCTGGACAGCGGGGATGAAAAACTGTTTTTT; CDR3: CASSHDLDSGDEKLFF
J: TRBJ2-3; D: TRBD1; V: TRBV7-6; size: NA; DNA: TGTGCCAGCAGCATCGGGACAGCTTTTAGGGGCGACGCAGATACGCAGTATTTT; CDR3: CASSIGTAFRGDADTQYF
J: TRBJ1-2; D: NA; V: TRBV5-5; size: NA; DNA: TGTGCCAGCAGCTTGCCGGGTGAAGACTATGGCTACACCTTC; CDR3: CASSLPGEDYGYTF
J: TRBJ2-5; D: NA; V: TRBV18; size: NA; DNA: TGTGCCAGCTCACCCAACCAAGAGACCCAGTACTTC; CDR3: CASSPNQETQYF
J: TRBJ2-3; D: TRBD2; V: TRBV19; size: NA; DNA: TGTGCCAGTAGTACGTCGACTAGCGGGGGTTCAGATACGCAGTATTTT; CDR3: CASSTSTSGGSDTQYF
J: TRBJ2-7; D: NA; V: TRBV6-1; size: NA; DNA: TGTGCCAGCAGTGAAGTTTCGGGGGTCCTCTTC; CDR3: CASSEVSGVLF
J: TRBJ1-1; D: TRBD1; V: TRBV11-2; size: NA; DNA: TGTGCCAGCAGCTTAGCCGGGACAGGTGAAGCTTTCTTT; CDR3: CASSLAGTGEAFF
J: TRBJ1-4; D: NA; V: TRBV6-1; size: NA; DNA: TGTGCCAGCAGTGAAGGACTACAGATACCGTATGAAAAACTGTTTTTT; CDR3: CASSEGLQIPYEKLFF
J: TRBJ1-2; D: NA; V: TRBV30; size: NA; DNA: TGTGCCTGGAGTGTACTCAGGATCTATGGCTACACCTTC; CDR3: CAWSVLRIYGYTF
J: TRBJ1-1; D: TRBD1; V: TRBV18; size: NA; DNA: TGTGCCAGCTCACCTACCACAGGGGGTGGGAGTATGAACACTGAAGCTTTCTTT; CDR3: CASSPTTGGGSMNTEAFF
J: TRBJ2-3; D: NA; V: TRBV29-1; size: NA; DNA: TGCAGCGTTGGTGTCTCCGGGGCGCAGTATTTT; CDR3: CSVGVSGAQYF
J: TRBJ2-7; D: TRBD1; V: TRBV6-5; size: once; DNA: TGTGCCAGTAGGGGACAGGGGCTCCACGAGCAGTACTTC; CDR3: CASRGQGLHEQYF
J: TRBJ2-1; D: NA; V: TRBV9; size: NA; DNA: TGTGCCAGCAGCGTTTTTGCCCGCCGAGCCAACAATGAGCAGTTCTTC; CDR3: CASSVFARRANNEQFF
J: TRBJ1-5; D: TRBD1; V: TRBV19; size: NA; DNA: TGTGCCAGTAAGAGAGGGGGGAACAGGGGGCGGGATAGCAATCAGCCCCAGCATTTT; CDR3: CASKRGGNRGRDSNQPQHF
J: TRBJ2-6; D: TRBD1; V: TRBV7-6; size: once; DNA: TGTGCCAGCAGCTCCGCCTACAGGGGGTTTGGGGCCAACGTCCTGACTTTC; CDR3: CASSSAYRGFGANVLTF